This T cell receptor beta chain was captured by sequencing in a study of cytomegalovirus exposure and HLA in healthy donors. On the study more broadly: Researchers previously reported finding about 110 million unique TCR beta sequences from about 179 million T cells. Study results and limitations: Of the V segments, some could not be distinguished, including TRBV6-2 and TRBV6-3, and were excluded. Reported findings show TCR beta sequences accurately forecast HLA-A and HLA-B alleles in most subjects. Later, an analysis found that common viral pathogens appeared to be linked with several of the most significant clusters.

As to this clone: Its antigen is not known.

Amplification used 60 Vbeta primers and 13 Jbeta primers. The data were produced by immunoSEQ multiplex PCR, yet TCRdb's version contains in-frame clones alone and is incomplete. The sample gives about 120,000 clones, approximately 82% of which show up once; roughly 13% is in the top ten. This CDR3 has 16 residues. The germline gives CDR1 MNHEY, CDR2 SMNVEV (reference sequence). Trimming left V 3 bases short and J 11 bases short, with 20 bases between. The material sequenced was PBMCs. V gene TRBV27 combines with J gene TRBJ1-6; D may be TRBD1 (6 bases). This receptor was identified in a man between 25 and 39 years old in good health and CMV-seropositive. The CDR3 nucleotides are TGTGCCAGCAGTTTCACCGGGACAAACAACTTGGCACCCCTCCACTTT. Translated, it gives CASSFTGTNNLAPLHF.